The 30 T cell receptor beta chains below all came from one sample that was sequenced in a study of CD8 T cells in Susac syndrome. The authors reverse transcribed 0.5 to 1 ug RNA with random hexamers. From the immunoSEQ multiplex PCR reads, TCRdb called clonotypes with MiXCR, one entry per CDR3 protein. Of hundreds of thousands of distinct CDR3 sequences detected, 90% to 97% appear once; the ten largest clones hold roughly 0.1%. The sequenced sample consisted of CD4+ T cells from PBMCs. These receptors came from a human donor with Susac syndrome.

CDR3 coding DNA: TGTGCCAGCAGCTTACAAGCGGGAGGGCGTCCGCACGAGCAGTACTTC. Its translation: CASSLQAGGRPHEQYF. The J gene is TRBJ2-7, the V gene TRBV7-9; TRBD2 agrees at 10 bases. This CDR3 has 16 residues. CDR1 and CDR2 from the germline V gene are SEHNR and FQNEAQ (reference sequence). The V segment lost 2 bases and the J segment 5 bases; nucleotides outside the gene matches: 9. Drawing the rest from reference TRBV7-9 and TRBJ2-7, the complete variable domain is DTGVSQNPRHKITKRGQNVTFRCDPISEHNRLYWYRQTLGQGPEFLTYFQNEAQLEKSRLLSDRFSAERPKGSFSTLEIQRTEQGDSAMYLCASSLQAGGRPHEQYFGPGTRLTVT.

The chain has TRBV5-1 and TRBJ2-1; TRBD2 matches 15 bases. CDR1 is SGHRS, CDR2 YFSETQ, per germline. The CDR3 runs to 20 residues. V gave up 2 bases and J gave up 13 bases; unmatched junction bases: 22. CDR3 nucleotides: TGCGCCAGCAGCTTTCATGGGATGGGACTAGCGGGAGGCTCGGCCCCCCTCCAGTTCTTC. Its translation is CASSFHGMGLAGGSAPLQFF.

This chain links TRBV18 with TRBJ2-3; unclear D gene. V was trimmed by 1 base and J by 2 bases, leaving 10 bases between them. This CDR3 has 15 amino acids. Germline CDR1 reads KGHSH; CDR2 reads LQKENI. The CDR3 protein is CASSPLLGYTDTQYF. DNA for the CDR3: TGTGCCAGCTCACCACTTTTGGGGTACACAGATACGCAGTATTTT.

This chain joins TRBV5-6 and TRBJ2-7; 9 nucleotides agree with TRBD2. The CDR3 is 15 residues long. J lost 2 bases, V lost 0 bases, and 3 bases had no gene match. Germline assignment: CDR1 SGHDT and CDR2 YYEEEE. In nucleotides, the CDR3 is TGTGCCAGCAGCTTGGGACTAGCGGATACCTACGAGCAGTACTTC. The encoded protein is CASSLGLADTYEQYF.

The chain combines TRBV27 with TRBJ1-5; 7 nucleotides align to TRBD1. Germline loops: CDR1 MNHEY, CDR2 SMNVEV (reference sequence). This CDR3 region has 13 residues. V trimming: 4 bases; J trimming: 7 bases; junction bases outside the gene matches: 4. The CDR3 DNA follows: TGTGCCAGCAGTTGGCAGGGGGAACAGCCCCAGCATTTT. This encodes CASSWQGEQPQHF.

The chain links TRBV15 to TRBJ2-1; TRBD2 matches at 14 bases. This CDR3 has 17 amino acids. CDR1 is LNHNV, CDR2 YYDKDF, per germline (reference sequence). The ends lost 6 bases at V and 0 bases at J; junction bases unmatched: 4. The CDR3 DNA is TGTGCCACCAGGGGACTAGCGGGAGCCTCCTCCTACAATGAGCAGTTCTTC. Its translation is CATRGLAGASSYNEQFF.

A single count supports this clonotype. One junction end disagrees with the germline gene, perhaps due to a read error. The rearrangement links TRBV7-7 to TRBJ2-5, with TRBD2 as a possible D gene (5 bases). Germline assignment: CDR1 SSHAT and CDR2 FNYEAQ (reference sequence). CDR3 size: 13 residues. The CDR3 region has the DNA TGTGCTAGCAGCTTAGCGCATGAAGAGACCCAGTACTTC. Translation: CASSLAHEETQYF.

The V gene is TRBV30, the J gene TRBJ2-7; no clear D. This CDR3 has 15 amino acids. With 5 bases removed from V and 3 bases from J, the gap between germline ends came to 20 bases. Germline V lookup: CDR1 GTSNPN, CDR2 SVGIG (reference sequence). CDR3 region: CAWGDQARRSYEQYF. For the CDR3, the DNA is TGTGCCTGGGGGGATCAGGCCCGGAGAAGCTACGAGCAGTACTTC.

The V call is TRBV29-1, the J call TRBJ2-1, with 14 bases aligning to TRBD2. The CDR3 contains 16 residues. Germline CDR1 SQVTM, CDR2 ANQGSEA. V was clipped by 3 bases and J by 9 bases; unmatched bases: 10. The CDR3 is CSVDSLGLAGGGEQFF. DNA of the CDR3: TGCAGCGTTGACTCGCTCGGACTAGCGGGGGGAGGTGAGCAGTTCTTC.

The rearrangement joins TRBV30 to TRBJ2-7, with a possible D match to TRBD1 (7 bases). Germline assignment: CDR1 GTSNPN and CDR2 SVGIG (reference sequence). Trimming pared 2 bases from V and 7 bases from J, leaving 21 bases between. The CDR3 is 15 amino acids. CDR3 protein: CAWSRGGTASSEQYF. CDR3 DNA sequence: TGTGCCTGGAGTCGTGGGGGGACAGCCTCCTCGGAGCAGTACTTC.

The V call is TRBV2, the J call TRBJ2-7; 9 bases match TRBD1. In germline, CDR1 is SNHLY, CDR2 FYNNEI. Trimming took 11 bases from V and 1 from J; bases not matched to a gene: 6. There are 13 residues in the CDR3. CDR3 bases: TGTGCCGGGAACAGGGGGCAATCCTACGAGCAGTACTTC. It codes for CAGNRGQSYEQYF. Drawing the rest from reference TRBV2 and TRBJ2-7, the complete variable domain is EPEVTQTPSHQVTQMGQEVILRCVPISNHLYFYWYRQILGQKVEFLVSFYNNEISEKSEIFDDQFSVERPDGSNFTLKIRSTKLEDSAMYFCAGNRGQSYEQYFGPGTRLTVT.

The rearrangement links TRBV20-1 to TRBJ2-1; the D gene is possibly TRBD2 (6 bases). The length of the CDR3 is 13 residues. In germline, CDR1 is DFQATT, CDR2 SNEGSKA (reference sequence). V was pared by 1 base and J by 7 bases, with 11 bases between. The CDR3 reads CSARAGLRNEQFF. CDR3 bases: TGCAGTGCTAGAGCGGGACTCCGGAATGAGCAGTTCTTC.

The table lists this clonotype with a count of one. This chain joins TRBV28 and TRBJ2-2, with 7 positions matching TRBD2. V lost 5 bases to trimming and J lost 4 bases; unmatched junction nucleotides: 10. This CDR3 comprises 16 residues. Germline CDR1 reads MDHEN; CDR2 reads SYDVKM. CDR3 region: CASSGPRLAGTGELFF. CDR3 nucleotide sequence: TGTGCCAGCAGTGGCCCCCGACTAGCAGGCACCGGGGAGCTGTTTTTT.

For the CDR3, the DNA is TGTGCCAGCAGTCGGGACAGCTATACAGCTAACTATGGCTACACCTTC. Protein sequence: CASSRDSYTANYGYTF. V and J are TRBV28 and TRBJ1-2; 7 positions agree with TRBD1. This CDR3 contains 16 residues. The J segment lost 0 bases and the V segment lost 5 bases, leaving 9 bases of the junction unmatched. Germline CDR1 MDHEN, CDR2 SYDVKM.

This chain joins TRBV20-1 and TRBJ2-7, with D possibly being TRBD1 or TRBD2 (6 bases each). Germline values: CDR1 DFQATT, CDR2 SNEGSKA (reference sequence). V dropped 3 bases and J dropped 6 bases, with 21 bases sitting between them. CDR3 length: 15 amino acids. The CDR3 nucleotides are TGCAGTGCTAGGACTTCCGCGGGACACCTCGTCGAGCAGTACTTC. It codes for CSARTSAGHLVEQYF.

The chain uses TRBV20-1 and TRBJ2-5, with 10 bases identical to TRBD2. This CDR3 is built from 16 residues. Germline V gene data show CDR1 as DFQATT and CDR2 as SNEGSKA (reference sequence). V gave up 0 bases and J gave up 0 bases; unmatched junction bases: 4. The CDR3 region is CSARDPSGGYQETQYF. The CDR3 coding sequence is TGCAGTGCTAGAGATCCTAGCGGGGGCTACCAAGAGACCCAGTACTTC.

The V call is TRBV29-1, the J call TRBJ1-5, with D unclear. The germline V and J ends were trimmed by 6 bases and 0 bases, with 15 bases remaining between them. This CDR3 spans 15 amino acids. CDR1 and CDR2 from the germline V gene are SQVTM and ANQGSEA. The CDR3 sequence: CSVLLAQNSNQPQHF. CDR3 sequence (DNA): TGCAGCGTCCTTCTTGCCCAGAATAGCAATCAGCCCCAGCATTTT.

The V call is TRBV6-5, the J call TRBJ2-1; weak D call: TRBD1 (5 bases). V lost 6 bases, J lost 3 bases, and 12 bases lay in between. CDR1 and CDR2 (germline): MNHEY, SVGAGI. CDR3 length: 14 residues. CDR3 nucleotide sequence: TGTGCCAGCAGAAGGGGCAGGTTCTACAATGAGCAGTTCTTC. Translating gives CASRRGRFYNEQFF.

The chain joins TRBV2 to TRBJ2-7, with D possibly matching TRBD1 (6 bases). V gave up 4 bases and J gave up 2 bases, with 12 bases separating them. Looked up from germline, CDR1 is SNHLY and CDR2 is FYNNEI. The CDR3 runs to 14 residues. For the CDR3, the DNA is TGTGCCAGCAGTGTGGGACACCCGACCTACGAGCAGTACTTC. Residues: CASSVGHPTYEQYF.

The CDR3: CASSADGPREQFF. CDR3 bases: TGTGCCAGCAGCGCGGACGGCCCCCGGGAGCAGTTCTTC. The chain links TRBV9 to TRBJ2-1; D unclear. V was shortened by 3 bases and J by 10 bases, with 14 bases between the two germline ends. The CDR3 is 13 amino acids. Germline assignment: CDR1 SGDLS and CDR2 YYNGEE.

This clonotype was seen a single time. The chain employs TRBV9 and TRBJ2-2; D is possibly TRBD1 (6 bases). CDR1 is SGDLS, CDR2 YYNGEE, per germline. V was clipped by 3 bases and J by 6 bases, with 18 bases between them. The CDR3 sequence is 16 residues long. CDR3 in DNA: TGTGCCAGCAGCGCCCGTGATACAGGGTTCGCCGGGGAGCTGTTTTTT. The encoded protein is CASSARDTGFAGELFF.

CDR3 sequence: CASSKGSTNQPQHF. CDR3 coding DNA: TGTGCCAGCAGTAAAGGGAGCACCAATCAGCCCCAGCATTTT. V usage is TRBV3-1 and J usage is TRBJ1-5; D remains ambiguous. The germline V gene encodes CDR1 LGHDT and CDR2 YNNKEL (reference sequence). The V end was cut by 6 bases, the J end by 3 bases, with 12 bases between. The CDR3 totals 14 residues.

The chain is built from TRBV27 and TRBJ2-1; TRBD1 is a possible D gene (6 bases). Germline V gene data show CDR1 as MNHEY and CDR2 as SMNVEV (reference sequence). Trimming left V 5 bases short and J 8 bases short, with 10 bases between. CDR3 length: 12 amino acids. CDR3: CASSRRTDEQFF. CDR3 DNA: TGTGCCAGCAGTCGCCGGACAGATGAGCAGTTCTTC.

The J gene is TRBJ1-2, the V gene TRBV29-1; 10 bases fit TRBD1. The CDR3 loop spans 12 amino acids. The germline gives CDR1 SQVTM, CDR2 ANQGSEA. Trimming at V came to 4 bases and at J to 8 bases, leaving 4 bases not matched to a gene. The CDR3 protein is CSVGTGGQGYTF. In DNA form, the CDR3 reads TGCAGCGTTGGGACAGGGGGTCAAGGCTACACCTTC. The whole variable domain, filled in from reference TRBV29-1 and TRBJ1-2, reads SAVISQKPSRDICQRGTSLTIQCQVDSQVTMMFWYRQQPGQSLTLIATANQGSEATYESGFVIDKFPISRPNLTFSTLTVSNMSPEDSSIYLCSVGTGGQGYTFGSGTRLTVV.

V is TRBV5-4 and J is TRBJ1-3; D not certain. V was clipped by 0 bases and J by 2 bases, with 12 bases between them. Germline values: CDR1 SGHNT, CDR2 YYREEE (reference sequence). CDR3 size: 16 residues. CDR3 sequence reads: CASSLVPGMAGNTIYF. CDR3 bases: TGTGCCAGCAGCTTGGTGCCGGGTATGGCTGGAAACACCATATATTTT.

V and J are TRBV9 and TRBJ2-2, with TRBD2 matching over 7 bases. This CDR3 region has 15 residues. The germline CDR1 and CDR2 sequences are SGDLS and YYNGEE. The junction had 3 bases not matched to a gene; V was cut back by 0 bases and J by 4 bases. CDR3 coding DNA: TGTGCCAGCAGCGTAGCGGGAGGTGGCACCGGGGAGCTGTTTTTT. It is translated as CASSVAGGGTGELFF.

The CDR3 nucleotides are TGTGCCAGCAGCCCCGCGGGGCCGGACTATGGCTACACCTTC. This translates into CASSPAGPDYGYTF. V gene TRBV14 combines with J gene TRBJ1-2, with a possible D match to TRBD1 (5 bases). Germline V gene sequence: CDR1 SGHDN, CDR2 FVKESK. V was pared by 4 bases and J by 3 bases, with 12 bases between. The CDR3 runs 14 residues.

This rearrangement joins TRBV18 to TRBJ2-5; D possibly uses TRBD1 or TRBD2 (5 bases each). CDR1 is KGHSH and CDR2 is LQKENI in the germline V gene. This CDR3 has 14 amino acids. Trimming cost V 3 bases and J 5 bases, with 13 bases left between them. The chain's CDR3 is CASSPRGSSETQYF. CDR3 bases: TGTGCCAGCTCACCCCGGGGCAGTTCGGAGACCCAGTACTTC. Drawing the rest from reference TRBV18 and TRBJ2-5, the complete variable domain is NAGVMQNPRHLVRRRGQEARLRCSPMKGHSHVYWYRQLPEEGLKFMVYLQKENIIDESGMPKERFSAEFPKEGPSILRIQQVVRGDSAAYFCASSPRGSSETQYFGPGTRLLVL.

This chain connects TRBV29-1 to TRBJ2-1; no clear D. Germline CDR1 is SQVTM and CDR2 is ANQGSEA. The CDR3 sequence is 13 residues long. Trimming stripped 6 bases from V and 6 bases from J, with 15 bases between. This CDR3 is CSVLRFIGNEQFF. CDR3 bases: TGCAGCGTCCTAAGATTCATCGGCAATGAGCAGTTCTTC.

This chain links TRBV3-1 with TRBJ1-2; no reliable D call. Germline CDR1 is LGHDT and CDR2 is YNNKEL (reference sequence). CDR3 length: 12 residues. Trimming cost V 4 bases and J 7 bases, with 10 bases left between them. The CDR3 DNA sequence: TGTGCCAGCAGCCTCGCTAGAGGTGGCTACACCTTC. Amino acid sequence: CASSLARGGYTF.